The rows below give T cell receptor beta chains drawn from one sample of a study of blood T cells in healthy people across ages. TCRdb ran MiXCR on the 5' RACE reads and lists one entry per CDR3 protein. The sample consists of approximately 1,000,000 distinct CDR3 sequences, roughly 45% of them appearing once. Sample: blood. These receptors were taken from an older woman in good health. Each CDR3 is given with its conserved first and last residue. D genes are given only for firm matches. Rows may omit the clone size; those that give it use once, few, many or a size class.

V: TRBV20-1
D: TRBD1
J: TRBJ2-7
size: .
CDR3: CSARRGQGVYEQYF
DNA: TGCAGTGCTAGACGGGGACAGGGAGTCTACGAGCAGTACTTC

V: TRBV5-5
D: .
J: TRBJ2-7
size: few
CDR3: CASTHSSYEQYF
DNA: TGTGCCAGCACCCACTCCTCCTACGAGCAGTACTTC

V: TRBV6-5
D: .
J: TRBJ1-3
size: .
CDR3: CASSSGVEAGNTIYF
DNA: TGTGCCAGCAGTTCAGGCGTGGAGGCTGGAAACACCATATATTTT

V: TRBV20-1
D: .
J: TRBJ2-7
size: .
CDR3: CSARDPGHSYEQYF
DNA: TGCAGTGCTAGAGATCCGGGACATTCCTACGAGCAGTACTTC

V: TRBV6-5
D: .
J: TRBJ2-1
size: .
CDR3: CASSLRDGAYEQFF
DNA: TGTGCCAGCAGTTTACGGGACGGAGCCTACGAGCAGTTCTTC

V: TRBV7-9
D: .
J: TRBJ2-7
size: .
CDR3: CASSLREYEQYF
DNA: TGTGCCAGCAGTCTAAGGGAATACGAGCAGTACTTC

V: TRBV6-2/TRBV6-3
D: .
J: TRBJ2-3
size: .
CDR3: CASSYPREFPDTQYF
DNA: TGTGCCAGCAGTTACCCCAGGGAGTTTCCAGATACGCAGTATTTT

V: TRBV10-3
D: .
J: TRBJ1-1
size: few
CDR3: CAISESVTGLNTEAFF
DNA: TGTGCCATCAGTGAGTCGGTGACAGGATTGAACACTGAAGCTTTCTTT

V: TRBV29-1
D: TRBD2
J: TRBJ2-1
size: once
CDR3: CSAHRPSGRESSYNEQFF
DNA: TGCAGCGCCCACAGGCCTAGCGGGAGGGAGAGCTCCTACAATGAGCAGTTCTTC

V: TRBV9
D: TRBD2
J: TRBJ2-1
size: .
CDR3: CASSVRSGRGSYNEQFF
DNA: TGTGCCAGCAGCGTGCGTAGCGGGAGGGGTTCCTACAATGAGCAGTTCTTC

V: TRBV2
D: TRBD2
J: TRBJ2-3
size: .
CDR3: CARQPTTSGTDTQYF
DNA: TGTGCCCGCCAACCAACAACTAGCGGCACAGATACGCAGTATTTT

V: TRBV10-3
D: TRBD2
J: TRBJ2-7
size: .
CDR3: CAISERTSGSNYEQYF
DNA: TGTGCCATCAGTGAGAGGACTAGCGGGAGTAACTACGAGCAGTACTTC

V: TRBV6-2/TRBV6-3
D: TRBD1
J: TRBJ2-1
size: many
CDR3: CASRQGVGEQFF
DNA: TGTGCCAGCCGACAGGGGGTCGGAGAGCAGTTCTTC

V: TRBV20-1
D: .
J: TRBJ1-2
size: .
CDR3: CSGSGDYGYTF
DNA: TGCAGTGGGTCGGGGGACTATGGCTACACCTTC

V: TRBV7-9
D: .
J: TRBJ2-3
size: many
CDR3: CASSLGPGIVTDTQYF
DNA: TGTGCCAGCAGCTTAGGGCCTGGAATCGTCACAGATACGCAGTATTTT

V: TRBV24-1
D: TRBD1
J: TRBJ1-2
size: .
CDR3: CARSRKGACGYTF
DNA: TGTGCCCGCAGTCGCAAGGGGGCTTGTGGCTACACCTTC

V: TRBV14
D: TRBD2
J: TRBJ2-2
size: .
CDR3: CASSQLAGVNTGELFF
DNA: TGTGCCAGCAGCCAACTAGCGGGAGTTAACACCGGGGAGCTGTTTTTT

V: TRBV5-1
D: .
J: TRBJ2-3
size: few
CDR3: CASSPEGRGMDTQYF
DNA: TGCGCCAGCAGCCCTGAGGGCAGGGGTATGGATACGCAGTATTTT

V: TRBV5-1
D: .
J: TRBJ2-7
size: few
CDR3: CASSRHRSSYEQYF
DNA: TGCGCCAGCAGCCGTCACCGAAGCTCCTACGAGCAGTACTTC

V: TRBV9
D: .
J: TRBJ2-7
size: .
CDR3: CASSVGVTSTYEQYF
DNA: TGTGCCAGCAGCGTAGGGGTGACAAGCACCTACGAGCAGTACTTC

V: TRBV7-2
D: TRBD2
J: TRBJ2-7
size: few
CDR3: CASSPAGVTYEQYF
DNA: TGTGCCAGCAGCCCAGCGGGAGTAACCTACGAGCAGTACTTC

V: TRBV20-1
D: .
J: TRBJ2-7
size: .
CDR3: CSAKETVLSYEQYF
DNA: TGCAGTGCAAAGGAGACAGTCCTCTCCTACGAGCAGTACTTC

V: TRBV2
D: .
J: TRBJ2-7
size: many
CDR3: CASILEGLEQYF
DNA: TGTGCCAGCATACTAGAGGGATTAGAGCAGTACTTC

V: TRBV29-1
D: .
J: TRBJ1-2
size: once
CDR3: CSVGENYGCTF
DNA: TGCAGCGTTGGGGAGAACTATGGCTGCACCTTC

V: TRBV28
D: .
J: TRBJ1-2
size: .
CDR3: CASTSPPGGYTF
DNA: TGTGCCAGCACTTCTCCGCCGGGGGGCTACACCTTC

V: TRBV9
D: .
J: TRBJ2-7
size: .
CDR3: CAIIPAVGTYEQYF
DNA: TGTGCCATAATACCGGCGGTGGGTACCTACGAGCAGTACTTC

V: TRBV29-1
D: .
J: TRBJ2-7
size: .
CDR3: CSLSGTPNSYNEQYF
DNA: TGCAGCTTATCCGGGACACCTAACTCCTACAATGAGCAGTACTTC

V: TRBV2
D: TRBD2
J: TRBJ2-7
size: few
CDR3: CASSVGTSAYEQYF
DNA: TGTGCCAGCAGTGTGGGGACTAGCGCCTACGAGCAGTACTTC

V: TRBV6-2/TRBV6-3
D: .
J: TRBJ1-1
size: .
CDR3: CASSLRAGNTEAFF
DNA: TGTGCCAGCAGCCTTAGAGCGGGGAACACTGAAGCTTTCTTT

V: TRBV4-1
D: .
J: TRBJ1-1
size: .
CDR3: CASSLTSQGTEAFF
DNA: TGCGCCAGCAGCCTAACTTCCCAGGGGACTGAAGCTTTCTTT

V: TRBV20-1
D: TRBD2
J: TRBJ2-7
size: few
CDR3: CSASRVSGRAHEQYF
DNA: TGCAGTGCTAGTAGGGTTTCCGGGAGGGCCCACGAGCAGTACTTC

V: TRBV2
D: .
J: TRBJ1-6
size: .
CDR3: CATLGTVNVNSPLHF
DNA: TGTGCCACCCTAGGGACGGTTAATGTTAATTCACCCCTCCACTTT

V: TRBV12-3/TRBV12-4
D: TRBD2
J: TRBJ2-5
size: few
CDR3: CASSTMGGETQYF
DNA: TGTGCCAGCAGTACGATGGGGGGGGAGACCCAGTACTTC

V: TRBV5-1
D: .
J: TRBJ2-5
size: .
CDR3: CASSTPTENQETQYF
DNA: TGCGCCAGCAGCACCCCGACAGAAAACCAAGAGACCCAGTACTTC

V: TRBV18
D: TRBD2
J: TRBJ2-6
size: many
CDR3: CASSPTSGNVLTF
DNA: TGTGCCAGCTCACCAACTAGCGGGAACGTCCTGACTTTC

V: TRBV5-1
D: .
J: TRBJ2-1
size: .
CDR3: CASSFQEGKNEQFF
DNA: TGCGCCAGCAGCTTCCAGGAGGGCAAGAATGAGCAGTTCTTC

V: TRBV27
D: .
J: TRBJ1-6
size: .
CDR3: CASRATGYNSPLHF
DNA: TGTGCCAGCAGGGCGACAGGATATAATTCACCCCTCCACTTT

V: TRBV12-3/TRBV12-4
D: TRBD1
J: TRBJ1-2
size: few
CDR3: CASSRDRGPNYGYTF
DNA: TGTGCCAGCAGTAGGGACAGGGGGCCCAACTATGGCTACACCTTC

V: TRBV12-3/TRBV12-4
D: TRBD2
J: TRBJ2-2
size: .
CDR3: CATQAAGRAGTGELFF
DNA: TGTGCCACCCAGGCTGCCGGGAGGGCCGGGACCGGGGAGCTGTTTTTT

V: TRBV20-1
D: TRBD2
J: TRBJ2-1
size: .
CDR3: CSVSLRELAGTNEQFF
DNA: TGCAGTGTATCGCTTAGGGAGCTAGCGGGAACTAATGAGCAGTTCTTC

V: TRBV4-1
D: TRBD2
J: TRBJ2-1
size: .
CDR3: CAGSHLSGRDNEQFF
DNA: TGCGCCGGCAGCCATCTTAGCGGGAGGGACAATGAGCAGTTCTTC

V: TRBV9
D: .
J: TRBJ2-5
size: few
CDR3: CASSVGRGRWETQYF
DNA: TGTGCCAGCAGCGTAGGGCGGGGGCGATGGGAGACCCAGTACTTC

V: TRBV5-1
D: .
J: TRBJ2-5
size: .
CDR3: CASSLSGADQETQYF
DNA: TGCGCCAGCAGCTTGTCGGGAGCGGATCAAGAGACCCAGTACTTC

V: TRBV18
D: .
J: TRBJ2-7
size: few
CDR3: CASSPIPGGDYEQYF
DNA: TGTGCCAGCTCACCAATCCCAGGGGGGGACTACGAGCAGTACTTC

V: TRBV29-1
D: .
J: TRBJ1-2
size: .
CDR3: CSVEDQGRSNYGYTF
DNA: TGCAGCGTTGAAGATCAGGGCAGATCTAACTATGGCTACACCTTC

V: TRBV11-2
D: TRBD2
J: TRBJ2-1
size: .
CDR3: CASSTKGIAGEGEQFF
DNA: TGTGCCAGCAGCACGAAAGGAATAGCGGGAGAGGGTGAGCAGTTCTTC

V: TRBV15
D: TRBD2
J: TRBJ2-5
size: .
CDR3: CATSSSGRVQETQYF
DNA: TGTGCCACCAGCAGTAGCGGGAGGGTACAAGAGACCCAGTACTTC

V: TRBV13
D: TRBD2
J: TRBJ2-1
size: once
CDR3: CASSWGTSGRWAEQFF
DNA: TGTGCCAGCAGCTGGGGGACTAGCGGGAGATGGGCTGAGCAGTTCTTC

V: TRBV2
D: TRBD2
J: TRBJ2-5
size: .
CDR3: CASGGAAGGETQYF
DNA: TGTGCCAGCGGAGGGGCGGCGGGAGGCGAGACCCAGTACTTC

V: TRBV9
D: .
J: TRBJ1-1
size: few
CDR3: CASSASYRVGGTEAFF
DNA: TGTGCCAGCAGCGCCAGCTACAGGGTCGGGGGCACTGAAGCTTTCTTT

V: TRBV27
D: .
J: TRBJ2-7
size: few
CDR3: CASSYAQGPSSYEQYF
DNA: TGTGCCAGCAGTTACGCCCAAGGTCCCTCATCCTACGAGCAGTACTTC

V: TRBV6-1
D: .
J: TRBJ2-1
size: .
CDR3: CASSELGRSEQFF
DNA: TGTGCCAGCAGTGAATTGGGGCGCAGTGAGCAGTTCTTC

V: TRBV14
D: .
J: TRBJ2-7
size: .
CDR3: CASSQPSVRDEQYF
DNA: TGTGCCAGCAGCCAACCTAGCGTTAGGGATGAGCAGTACTTC

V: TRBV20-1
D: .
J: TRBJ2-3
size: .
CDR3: CSARDQGPERLKADTQYF
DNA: TGCAGTGCTAGAGACCAAGGCCCGGAACGGCTCAAGGCAGATACGCAGTATTTT

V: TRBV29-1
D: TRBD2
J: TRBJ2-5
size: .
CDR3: CSVVRTSGSDEQYF
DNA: TGCAGCGTTGTCAGGACTAGCGGGAGTGATGAGCAGTACTTC

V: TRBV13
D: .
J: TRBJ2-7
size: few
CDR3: CASSLEGGSGTAYEQYF
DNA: TGTGCCAGCAGCTTAGAAGGGGGGAGCGGCACCGCCTACGAGCAGTACTTC

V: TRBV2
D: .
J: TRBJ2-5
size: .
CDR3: CASSENTGARETQYF
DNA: TGTGCCAGCAGTGAAAATACGGGGGCTCGGGAGACCCAGTACTTC

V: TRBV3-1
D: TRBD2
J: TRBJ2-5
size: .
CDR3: CASSSRGAGGGETQYF
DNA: TGTGCCAGCAGCTCCCGGGGGGCGGGAGGAGGAGAGACCCAGTACTTC

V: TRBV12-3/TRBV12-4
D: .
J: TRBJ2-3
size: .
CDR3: CASRLTRTAISTDTQYF
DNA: TGTGCCAGCCGTTTAACCAGGACAGCCATCAGCACAGATACGCAGTATTTT